This T cell receptor beta chain was profiled in a study of vaccination effects on CD4 cells after COVID-19. The V gene's germline CDR1 is SNHLY and CDR2 FYNNEI. The CDR3 consists of 15 residues. V was cut by 1 base and J by 6 bases, with 13 bases left in between. Data came from immunoSEQ multiplex PCR; TCRdb stores just in-frame clones and leaves some out. The repertoire consists of 70,000 or so clones, with about 78% occurring once and the leading ten covering roughly 10%. Study-wide results and limits: The study dataset contains few convalescent patients and includes no early post-infection timepoints.

ViraFEST assay sequencing came after antigen-specific CD4+ T cells were expanded with viral peptide pools. Culture proceeded for under twelve days, and CD4+ T cells were then isolated. Nobody among the vaccine recipients had prior SARS-CoV-2 infection (nucleocapsid antibodies were negative). Comments on this clone: Its antigen is unidentified.

The chain employs TRBV2 and TRBJ2-1, with a possible D match to TRBD1 (5 bases). This sequence was found in a human donor who received a COVID-19 vaccine. Source: CD4+ T cells from PBMCs cultured with SARS-CoV-2 spike peptides, taken before COVID-19 vaccination. The CDR3 protein is CASSEGVARGNEQFF. The CDR3 DNA is TGTGCCAGCAGTGAAGGGGTAGCTAGGGGCAATGAGCAGTTCTTC.